The 25 T cell receptor beta chains below were found in one sample sequenced in a study of T cells in Graves' hyperthyroidism and ophthalmopathy. RNA transcripts yielded amplified TCR beta CDR3 regions. The TCR CDR3 was amplified in a first-round RT-PCR using the HTBI primer set. TCRdb re-called the multiplex PCR reads through MiXCR, storing one row per CDR3 protein. The table has about 400,000 distinct CDR3 sequences, over 11% seen once. Sequencing used blood. The source is a man aged 50 to 60 with Graves' ophthalmopathy.

A few counts support this clonotype. The V and J genes are TRBV14 and TRBJ1-2, with 8 bases lining up with TRBD1. This CDR3 has 13 amino acids. CDR1 SGHDN and CDR2 FVKESK come from the germline V gene. The trim removed 6 bases at V and 5 bases at J, leaving 5 bases unmatched. The CDR3 nucleotides read TGTGCCAGCAGTCGGGACAGGCAATATGGCTACACCTTC. Its translation is CASSRDRQYGYTF.

This clonotype appeared a few times. The chain couples TRBV4-1 to TRBJ2-5; possible D gene TRBD1, 5 bases. This CDR3 comprises 13 residues. The V and J ends lost 4 bases and 3 bases respectively, with 9 bases between them. Looked up from germline, CDR1 is MGHRA and CDR2 is YSYEKL. The CDR3 region is CASSLDKKETQYF. The DNA for the CDR3 is TGCGCCAGCAGCCTGGACAAAAAAGAGACCCAGTACTTC.

This clonotype was observed at least ten times. V and J are TRBV20-1 and TRBJ2-3; perhaps TRBD1 as D (7 bases). This CDR3 spans 16 amino acids. In germline, CDR1 is DFQATT, CDR2 SNEGSKA (reference sequence). V was clipped by 2 bases and J by 2 bases, with 17 bases between them. This CDR3 is CSARTTQGGHTDTQYF. The CDR3 DNA sequence: TGCAGTGCTAGAACCACCCAGGGGGGCCACACAGATACGCAGTATTTT.

The rearrangement links TRBV12-3 or TRBV12-4 to TRBJ2-1, with no clear D. V was pared by 3 bases and J by 6 bases, with 15 bases between. The CDR3 extends over 15 amino acids. CDR3 sequence: CASSFAFARPNEQFF. In nucleotides, the CDR3 is TGTGCCAGCAGTTTTGCTTTCGCTAGGCCCAATGAGCAGTTCTTC.

The table lists this clonotype with many counts. The chain is built from TRBV3-1 and TRBJ1-6; TRBD1 agrees at 8 bases. V shed 3 bases, J shed 10 bases, and the junction held 8 bases outside the gene matches. There are 15 residues in the CDR3. Per the germline V gene, CDR1 is LGHDT and CDR2 is YNNKEL (reference sequence). DNA for the CDR3: TGTGCCAGCAGCCATCTAGACAGGGGACAATCACCCCTCCACTTT. Translated: CASSHLDRGQSPLHF.

This clonotype came up many times. This chain uses TRBV5-6 with TRBJ1-1; D uncertain. Germline-derived CDR1 and CDR2 are SGHDT and YYEEEE. The V end was cut by 1 base, the J end by 5 bases, with 9 bases between. The CDR3 has 13 amino acids. CDR3 loop: CASSLNLVTEAFF. In nucleotides, the CDR3 is TGTGCCAGCAGCTTGAATCTTGTGACTGAAGCTTTCTTT.

This rearrangement joins TRBV7-2 to TRBJ2-5; 14 bases are shared with TRBD2. There are 18 residues in the CDR3. The V and J ends lost 5 bases and 2 bases, in that order; junction bases with no gene match: 10. Germline CDR1 is SGHTA and CDR2 is FQGNSA. The CDR3 loop reads CASSRPGLAGVEQETQYF. The CDR3 DNA follows: TGTGCCAGCAGCCGGCCGGGACTAGCGGGAGTAGAACAAGAGACCCAGTACTTC.

This clonotype has ten or more counts. This chain connects TRBV28 to TRBJ2-1; D is undetermined. With 8 bases removed from V and 1 base from J, the gap between germline ends came to 15 bases. CDR3 size: 15 residues. CDR1 is MDHEN and CDR2 is SYDVKM in the germline V gene. CDR3 DNA: TGTGCCAGCCGATCCTCCGGTAGGTCCTACAATGAGCAGTTCTTC. This translates into CASRSSGRSYNEQFF.

This clonotype was found many times. V and J are TRBV20-1 and TRBJ1-1; 8 bases are shared with TRBD1. Germline CDR1 and CDR2: DFQATT and SNEGSKA (reference sequence). This CDR3 region has 13 residues. Trimming took 6 bases from V and 0 from J; bases not matched to a gene: 3. DNA of the CDR3: TGCAGTGCCAAGGACAGGGTGAACACTGAAGCTTTCTTT. Translating gives CSAKDRVNTEAFF.

This clonotype was found a few times. This chain connects TRBV20-1 to TRBJ1-3; D call uncertain. This CDR3 spans 14 amino acids. Germline CDR1 reads DFQATT; CDR2 reads SNEGSKA (reference sequence). Trimming took 5 bases from V and 1 from J, leaving 12 bases between them. The CDR3 coding sequence is TGCAGTGCTGGGCTTGGATCATCTGGAAACACCATATATTTT. Translating it yields CSAGLGSSGNTIYF.

This clonotype came up many times. For the CDR3, the DNA is TGTGCCAGCAGCCAGGGGCGACTTCAGCGGGACGACAATGAGCAGTTCTTC. Protein sequence: CASSQGRLQRDDNEQFF. The V call is TRBV3-1, the J call TRBJ2-1; 7 nucleotides line up with TRBD2. V shed 3 bases and J 5 bases; nucleotides not matched to a gene: 13. This CDR3 has 17 residues. Germline CDR1 is LGHDT and CDR2 is YNNKEL (reference sequence).

This clonotype was detected only once. The chain employs TRBV2 and TRBJ2-7; perhaps TRBD2 as D (5 bases). The CDR3 loop spans 13 amino acids. The germline V and J ends were trimmed by 6 bases and 0 bases, with 9 bases remaining between them. Per the germline V gene, CDR1 is SNHLY and CDR2 is FYNNEI. In DNA, the CDR3 is TGTGCCAGCAGCGTAGGACTCTCCTACGAGCAGTACTTC. Its protein is CASSVGLSYEQYF.

The chain is built from TRBV30 and TRBJ2-1, with D possibly matching TRBD1 (6 bases). The V gene lost 1 base and the J gene lost 2 bases, with 18 bases spanning the gap. This CDR3 spans 17 amino acids. Germline-derived CDR1 and CDR2 are GTSNPN and SVGIG (reference sequence). This chain's CDR3 is CAWSGAGANIAYNEQFF. DNA for the CDR3: TGTGCCTGGAGTGGTGCAGGGGCGAATATCGCCTACAATGAGCAGTTCTTC.

This clonotype was picked up one time. The J gene is TRBJ2-5, the V gene TRBV9; D call uncertain. Germline CDR1 SGDLS, CDR2 YYNGEE. Trimming took off 3 bases at V and 3 bases at J, with 15 bases between the two ends. This CDR3 is 15 amino acids long. CDR3 bases: TGTGCCAGCAGCGCCTCACCCGGCGCGGAAGAGACCCAGTACTTC. Translation: CASSASPGAEETQYF.

The chain couples TRBV6-5 to TRBJ1-3; tentative D call: TRBD1 (5 bases). This CDR3 spans 16 amino acids. The germline V gene encodes CDR1 MNHEY and CDR2 SVGAGI. With 6 bases removed from V and 2 bases from J, the gap between germline ends came to 17 bases. This CDR3 is CASSRQITLPGNTIYF. CDR3 DNA: TGTGCCAGCAGCAGACAGATCACCCTACCTGGAAACACCATATATTTT.

This clonotype was seen repeatedly, ten times or more. The gene calls are TRBV29-1 and TRBJ1-2, with D perhaps matching TRBD1 (6 bases). Trimming took off 7 bases at V and 7 bases at J, with 13 bases between the two ends. The CDR3 length is 11 residues. Looked up from germline, CDR1 is SQVTM and CDR2 is ANQGSEA. In DNA form, the CDR3 reads TGCAGCGGTTACAGGGAGGGTGGCTACACCTTC. Amino acid sequence: CSGYREGGYTF.

This clonotype was seen a few times. This chain links TRBV9 with TRBJ2-7; a weak D match, TRBD1 (6 bases). V was pared by 4 bases and J by 1 base, with 15 bases between. The CDR3 has 15 residues. From germline, CDR1 is SGDLS and CDR2 YYNGEE. The CDR3, as DNA: TGTGCCAGCAGCCCGAAGGGACACGCGTCCTACGAGCAGTACTTC. This gives the protein CASSPKGHASYEQYF.

The chain has TRBV7-9 and TRBJ2-7, with 9 nucleotides matching TRBD2. This CDR3 has 15 residues. Germline V CDR1 and CDR2: SEHNR, FQNEAQ (reference sequence). J was trimmed by 3 bases and V by 5 bases; bases with no gene match: 8. CDR3 in DNA: TGTGCCAGCAGCCCCTCTAGCGGGATCGGCTACGAGCAGTACTTC. It yields the protein CASSPSSGIGYEQYF.

J is TRBJ1-3 and V is TRBV12-3 or TRBV12-4; D possibly corresponds to TRBD1 (6 bases). V was shortened by 8 bases and J by 0 bases, with 14 bases between the two germline ends. This CDR3 has 15 amino acids. This CDR3 is CASVPGHFSGNTIYF. In nucleotides, the CDR3 is TGTGCCAGCGTACCGGGACACTTCTCTGGAAACACCATATATTTT.

The sample holds many counts of this clonotype. V is TRBV2 and J is TRBJ1-1, with 7 bases aligning to TRBD1. With V trimmed by 2 bases and J by 4 bases, 7 bases remained unmatched. Germline lookup yields CDR1 SNHLY and CDR2 FYNNEI. This CDR3 has 15 amino acids. CDR3 loop: CASSESWTGSTEAFF. The CDR3 nucleotides read TGTGCCAGCAGTGAATCTTGGACAGGTAGCACTGAAGCTTTCTTT.

In its sample, this clonotype was seen a few times. The genes are TRBV6-1 and TRBJ1-1; TRBD1 is a possible D gene (5 bases). This CDR3 has 12 residues. Germline V gene data show CDR1 as MNHNS and CDR2 as SASEGT. V lost 7 bases and J lost 4, with 10 bases in between. Here the CDR3 DNA reads TGTGCCAGCATCATGGGGGGCACTGAAGCTTTCTTT. It specifies CASIMGGTEAFF.

This clonotype was recorded many times. This rearrangement joins TRBV28 to TRBJ2-7, with 8 positions matching TRBD1. V lost 3 bases, J lost 6 bases, and 7 bases stayed unmatched. The CDR3 runs 14 residues. Germline CDR1 is MDHEN and CDR2 is SYDVKM. The CDR3 region is CASSFFRGRSEQYF. As DNA, the CDR3 is TGTGCCAGCAGTTTCTTCAGGGGGCGGTCCGAGCAGTACTTC. Using reference TRBV28 and TRBJ2-7 for the parts outside the CDR3, the full variable domain is DVKVTQSSRYLVKRTGEKVFLECVQDMDHENMFWYRQDPGLGLRLIYFSYDVKMKEKGDIPEGYSVSREKKERFSLILESASTNQTSMYLCASSFFRGRSEQYFGPGTRLTVT.

This clonotype was seen repeatedly, ten times or more. The chain carries TRBV2 and TRBJ2-1; D possibly corresponds to TRBD2 (5 bases). CDR1 and CDR2 from the germline V gene are SNHLY and FYNNEI. Trimming took 4 bases from V and 0 from J, leaving 13 bases between them. The CDR3 loop spans 16 amino acids. The CDR3 is CASSALAVISYNEQFF. In DNA form, the CDR3 reads TGTGCCAGCAGTGCCCTAGCTGTCATCTCCTACAATGAGCAGTTCTTC.

This clonotype was observed many times. The CDR3 DNA is TGTGCCAGCTCACCGAGAAATACAGGGAAAGGCACTGAAGCTTTCTTT. As protein: CASSPRNTGKGTEAFF. The chain recombines TRBV18 with TRBJ1-1, with D tentatively TRBD1 (6 bases). The germline CDR1 and CDR2 sequences are KGHSH and LQKENI. The CDR3 is made up of 16 amino acids. With 3 bases removed from V and 4 bases from J, the gap between germline ends came to 18 bases.

This clonotype was counted many times. CDR3 nucleotides: TGCAGTGCTAGCGGGAGTTTTTACAATGAGCAGTTCTTC. Translated, it gives CSASGSFYNEQFF. The chain links TRBV20-1 to TRBJ2-1, with D possibly matching TRBD2 (6 bases). V shed 3 bases and J shed 4 bases, with 10 bases lying between them. CDR3 length: 13 residues. Germline values: CDR1 DFQATT, CDR2 SNEGSKA (reference sequence).